The next 30 T cell receptor beta chains were all read from a single sample in a study of shared clonotypes between healthy human individuals. Produced via immunoSEQ multiplex PCR; TCRdb's table is partial and in-frame only. The data contain approximately 2.5 million clones, approximately 90% of them singletons. Sequenced sample: naive CD4+ T cells sorted from blood. Subset reported: CD45RA+ positively selected. These receptors were obtained from a man between 18 and 35 years old in good health.

J is TRBJ2-3 and V is TRBV7-9, with D maybe TRBD1 (6 bases). The CDR3 runs 15 residues. V was cut by 5 bases and J by 2 bases, with 14 bases left in between. The germline gives CDR1 SEHNR, CDR2 FQNEAQ (reference sequence). CDR3: CASSQGQTDTDTQYF. The DNA of the CDR3 is TGTGCCAGCAGCCAAGGACAGACAGACACAGATACGCAGTATTTT. The variable domain in full, with the rest retrieved from reference TRBV7-9 and TRBJ2-3, is DTGVSQNPRHKITKRGQNVTFRCDPISEHNRLYWYRQTLGQGPEFLTYFQNEAQLEKSRLLSDRFSAERPKGSFSTLEIQRTEQGDSAMYLCASSQGQTDTDTQYFGPGTRLTVL.

V is TRBV18 and J is TRBJ2-2; 7 positions match TRBD1. Per germline, CDR1 KGHSH and CDR2 LQKENI. This CDR3 has 15 residues. With V trimmed by 4 bases and J by 5 bases, 7 bases remained unmatched. CDR3 bases: TGTGCCAGCTCACAACTGACAGGGCGGACCGGGGAGCTGTTTTTT. This translates into CASSQLTGRTGELFF.

The CDR3 spells CASSPQGAWADTQYF. The CDR3 nucleotides are TGTGCCAGTAGTCCCCAGGGGGCGTGGGCAGATACGCAGTATTTT. This sequence joins TRBV19 and TRBJ2-3, with 8 positions matching TRBD1. Germline CDR1 is LNHDA and CDR2 is SQIVND (reference sequence). V was pared by 5 bases and J by 4 bases, with 8 bases of the junction left unmatched. This CDR3 is 15 amino acids long.

A remark on this clone: Distinct nucleotide sequences in the sample also encode this CDR3. The chain recombines TRBV30 with TRBJ1-1; D might be TRBD1 (5 bases). Trimming cost V 1 base and J 11 bases, with 11 bases left between them. From germline, CDR1 is GTSNPN and CDR2 SVGIG (reference sequence). The CDR3 length is 11 residues. CDR3 in DNA: TGTGCCTGGAGTGGATTGGGGGGGGCTTTCTTT. Encoded protein: CAWSGLGGAFF.

The V gene is TRBV10-1, the J gene TRBJ2-7, with TRBD2 as a possible D gene (5 bases). Germline V gene lookup returns CDR1 WNHNN and CDR2 SYGVQD (reference sequence). The CDR3 runs 13 residues. V dropped 6 bases and J dropped 2 bases, with 11 bases sitting between them. CDR3 sequence reads: CASSFGLAYEQYF. The DNA of the CDR3 is TGCGCCAGCAGCTTCGGACTTGCCTACGAGCAGTACTTC.

V gene TRBV7-2 combines with J gene TRBJ2-7; D could derive from TRBD1 or TRBD2 (5 bases each). This CDR3 region has 13 residues. V lost 5 bases to trimming and J lost 3 bases, with 11 bases between them. Germline V CDR1 and CDR2: SGHTA, FQGNSA. The CDR3 DNA reads TGTGCCAGCAGCCGGGACGGCAACTACGAGCAGTACTTC. Translated: CASSRDGNYEQYF.

This clone was counted only a few times. The chain couples TRBV6-4 to TRBJ1-6, with D hard to call. V lost 4 bases and J 7 bases, leaving 8 bases between the germline ends. Germline CDR1 reads MRHNA; CDR2 reads SNTAGT. The CDR3 is 13 amino acids. CDR3 loop: CASSGNTNSPLHF. In nucleotides, the CDR3 is TGTGCCAGCAGTGGTAACACGAATTCACCCCTCCACTTT.

The rearrangement joins TRBV19 to TRBJ1-3, with 8 nucleotides matching TRBD1. This CDR3 has 15 amino acids. Germline CDR1 LNHDA, CDR2 SQIVND (reference sequence). Unmatched junction bases numbered 9, after V lost 9 bases and J lost 2 bases. CDR3: CASLPPGQAGNTIYF. CDR3 DNA: TGTGCCAGCCTACCCCCGGGACAGGCTGGAAACACCATATATTTT.

The CDR3 DNA reads TGTGCCAGCAGCCAGCTTATGGGGCGGGTCGAGACCCAGTACTTC. Its translation is CASSQLMGRVETQYF. The chain links TRBV14 to TRBJ2-5; tentatively, D is TRBD1 or TRBD2 (5 bases each). CDR3 length equals 15 residues. Per germline, CDR1 SGHDN and CDR2 FVKESK. Trimming shortened V by 3 bases and J by 5 bases, and 16 bases separated the two germline ends.

The chain combines TRBV25-1 with TRBJ2-5; D gene ambiguous. V lost 6 bases to trimming and J lost 4 bases, with 15 bases between them. In germline, CDR1 is MGHDK, CDR2 SYGVNS. This CDR3 comprises 14 residues. CDR3 loop: CASSRSANGETQYF. The CDR3 region has the DNA TGTGCCAGCAGCCGAAGCGCCAATGGAGAGACCCAGTACTTC.

About this clone itself: This specimen includes other DNA sequences encoding the same CDR3. The rearrangement uses TRBV9 and TRBJ2-3; D not resolved. CDR3 size: 14 residues. Trimming took 0 bases from V and 2 from J, leaving 7 bases between them. CDR1 SGDLS and CDR2 YYNGEE come from the germline V gene. This CDR3 is CASSVGPITDTQYF. DNA of the CDR3: TGTGCCAGCAGCGTAGGCCCGATCACAGATACGCAGTATTTT.

Details on this clone: The sample has other DNA sequences that encode this CDR3 too. The chain combines TRBV5-1 with TRBJ1-6, with 8 bases lining up with TRBD1. The germline V gene encodes CDR1 SGHRS and CDR2 YFSETQ. The CDR3 sequence is 15 residues long. The trim removed 0 bases at V and 8 bases at J, leaving 4 bases unmatched. CDR3 DNA sequence: TGCGCCAGCAGCTTGGCCGGACAGGGTTATTCACCCCTCCACTTT. Translating gives CASSLAGQGYSPLHF.

The sample holds one count of this clone. The V gene is TRBV9, the J gene TRBJ2-7; 9 positions agree with TRBD1. V was clipped by 2 bases and J by 5 bases; unmatched bases: 8. Germline-derived CDR1 and CDR2 are SGDLS and YYNGEE. The CDR3 covers 15 residues. The CDR3 DNA follows: TGTGCCAGCAGCGTGCAGGGACAGGGAAGGGACGAGCAGTACTTC. Amino acid sequence: CASSVQGQGRDEQYF.

In the case of this clone: In the same sample, other DNA sequences code for this CDR3. This chain joins TRBV7-9 and TRBJ1-1, with unresolved D. Germline V gives CDR1 SEHNR, CDR2 FQNEAQ (reference sequence). V was pared by 5 bases and J by 1 base, with 8 bases between. This CDR3 has 13 residues. CDR3 region: CASSLGQNTEAFF. CDR3 DNA sequence: TGTGCCAGCAGCCTAGGGCAGAACACTGAAGCTTTCTTT.

The chain has TRBV5-5 and TRBJ1-6; the match to TRBD1 covers 7 bases. The J segment lost 10 bases and the V segment lost 0 bases, leaving 7 bases of the junction unmatched. Germline CDR1 and CDR2: SGHKS and YYEKEE (reference sequence). CDR3 length equals 15 residues. CDR3 protein: CASSLVGGRGSPLHF. DNA for the CDR3: TGTGCCAGCAGCTTGGTAGGGGGCCGAGGGTCACCCCTCCACTTT.

V usage is TRBV19 and J usage is TRBJ2-7, with TRBD1 identical over 8 bases. This CDR3 contains 14 residues. V shed 6 bases, J shed 2 bases, and the junction held 6 bases outside the gene matches. Germline V lookup: CDR1 LNHDA, CDR2 SQIVND (reference sequence). This CDR3 reads CASSLRGLAYEQYF. CDR3 DNA sequence: TGTGCCAGTAGCCTCAGGGGGCTAGCCTACGAGCAGTACTTC.

Notes on this clone: This same CDR3 is encoded by further DNA sequences in the sample. The chain couples TRBV6-1 to TRBJ1-2, with TRBD1 as a possible D gene (5 bases). The CDR3 has 11 amino acids. Trimming shortened V by 4 bases and J by 7 bases, and 7 bases separated the two germline ends. Germline lookup yields CDR1 MNHNS and CDR2 SASEGT. The CDR3 nucleotides read TGTGCCAGCAGTGCAGGGCTTGGCTACACCTTC. The encoded protein is CASSAGLGYTF.

The genes are TRBV9 and TRBJ2-1, with TRBD2 as a possible D gene (6 bases). Deletions cut 4 bases from V and 8 bases from J, with 13 bases between. CDR1 is SGDLS and CDR2 is YYNGEE in the germline V gene. The CDR3 extends over 13 amino acids. The CDR3 DNA sequence: TGTGCCAGCAGCTCGACTAGTGGCTATGAGCAGTTCTTC. It is translated as CASSSTSGYEQFF.

The rearrangement joins TRBV7-2 to TRBJ1-5; 7 positions match TRBD1. With 5 bases clipped from V and 4 bases from J, the junction kept 5 bases outside the gene matches. The CDR3 contains 14 residues. Germline-derived CDR1 and CDR2 are SGHTA and FQGNSA. The CDR3 sequence is CASSQTTGNQPQHF. As DNA, the CDR3 is TGTGCCAGCAGCCAGACGACAGGGAATCAGCCCCAGCATTTT.

A remark on this clone: The sample holds other DNA sequences that translate to the same CDR3. The rearrangement uses TRBV5-1 and TRBJ2-7; D perhaps matches TRBD1 (6 bases). Trimming took 2 bases from V and 0 from J, leaving 15 bases between them. The germline CDR1 and CDR2 sequences are SGHRS and YFSETQ. CDR3 length equals 16 residues. The CDR3 DNA reads TGCGCCAGCAGCTTATCAGGCCAGGGGATCTCCTACGAGCAGTACTTC. Amino acid sequence: CASSLSGQGISYEQYF.

The gene calls are TRBV5-1 and TRBJ2-7; D is unresolved. From germline, CDR1 is SGHRS and CDR2 YFSETQ. The CDR3 consists of 13 residues. Between the trimmed V and J ends, which lost 6 bases and 4 bases, there was a span of 14 bases. CDR3 coding DNA: TGCGCCAGCACCCCCACGAAGAATTACGAGCAGTACTTC. It encodes CASTPTKNYEQYF.

V and J are TRBV5-1 and TRBJ1-3; D might be TRBD1 (5 bases). V lost 5 bases to trimming and J lost 0 bases, with 18 bases between them. The CDR3 runs 17 residues. Germline V gives CDR1 SGHRS, CDR2 YFSETQ. CDR3 nucleotides: TGCGCCAGCAGTTCACTAGACAGCCGTAGCTCTGGAAACACCATATATTTT. Protein: CASSSLDSRSSGNTIYF.

Points on this clone: Compared with germline, one end of the junction differs, possibly owing to a read error. The J gene is TRBJ2-5, the V gene TRBV29-1; 13 bases match TRBD2. This CDR3 contains 20 residues. Per the germline V gene, CDR1 is SQVTM and CDR2 is ANQGSEA. CDR3 in DNA: TGCAGCGTGGAAGGGCTACTAGCGGGGGGGAAAAGCATATTCCAAGAGACCCAGTACTTC. This encodes CSVEGLLAGGKSIFQETQYF.

About this clone: This sample also contains other DNA sequences that code for the same CDR3. V is TRBV2 and J is TRBJ2-7; no clear D gene. V lost 6 bases to trimming and J lost 3 bases, with 9 bases between them. The CDR3 loop spans 12 amino acids. The germline CDR1 and CDR2 sequences are SNHLY and FYNNEI. The CDR3 region has the DNA TGTGCCAGCAGCCCCACTGGCTACGAGCAGTACTTC. Its protein product is CASSPTGYEQYF.

About this clone: The likely explanation is a read error, given a far larger clone one base away. The same CDR3 can be traced to other DNA sequences in this sample. The chain couples TRBV20-1 to TRBJ2-5; the D is unclear. The CDR3 contains 10 residues. Germline V CDR1 and CDR2: DFQATT, SNEGSKA (reference sequence). With 5 bases removed from V and 2 bases from J, the gap between germline ends came to 3 bases. The CDR3 loop reads CSALQETQYF. CDR3 DNA sequence: TGCAGTGCTCTACAAGAGACCCAGTACTTC.

V is TRBV11-2 and J is TRBJ1-4, with D maybe TRBD1 (6 bases). The V gene's germline CDR1 is SGHAT and CDR2 FQNNGV. The V end lost 5 bases, the J end lost 8 bases, and 24 bases lay between the germline ends. CDR3 length equals 17 residues. The CDR3 nucleotides read TGTGCCAGCAGCCCTCGTGGAATGGGGGCGGGCGAGGAAAAACTGTTTTTT. Its translation is CASSPRGMGAGEEKLFF.

V and J are TRBV6-6 and TRBJ2-7; D possibly corresponds to TRBD1 (6 bases). The CDR3 is 14 residues long. Germline CDR1 reads MNHNY; CDR2 reads SVGAGI (reference sequence). V shed 4 bases and J shed 2 bases, with 12 bases lying between them. Here the CDR3 reads CASSSSQGPYEQYF. Here the CDR3 DNA reads TGTGCCAGCAGTTCCTCCCAGGGGCCCTACGAGCAGTACTTC.

In the case of this clone: This sample includes further DNA sequences coding for the same CDR3. The chain combines TRBV7-2 with TRBJ2-4; D remains ambiguous. This CDR3 contains 15 residues. V was clipped by 1 base and J by 0 bases, with 7 bases between them. The germline CDR1 and CDR2 sequences are SGHTA and FQGNSA. This chain's CDR3 is CASSLESVAKNIQYF. The CDR3 DNA sequence: TGTGCCAGCAGCTTAGAATCGGTAGCCAAAAACATTCAGTACTTC.

The J gene is TRBJ2-3, the V gene TRBV5-4; no reliable D call. The CDR3 is made up of 14 amino acids. V lost 0 bases and J lost 0, with 5 bases in between. Germline V gene sequence: CDR1 SGHNT, CDR2 YYREEE (reference sequence). The CDR3 sequence: CASSLEISTDTQYF. CDR3 sequence (DNA): TGTGCCAGCAGCTTGGAGATTAGCACAGATACGCAGTATTTT.

Remarks on this clone: At the DNA level, this CDR3 is encoded by other sequences in the same sample as well. The chain employs TRBV11-2 and TRBJ2-3; D could derive from TRBD1 or TRBD2 (5 bases each). This CDR3 is built from 13 residues. Trimming stripped 3 bases from V and 4 bases from J, with 8 bases between. Germline V CDR1 and CDR2: SGHAT, FQNNGV. The CDR3 DNA is TGTGCCAGCAGCTTGGGGGTTGCAGATACGCAGTATTTT. Its protein is CASSLGVADTQYF.